This TCR beta chain was sequenced for a study of regulatory T cells in long-lasting Graves disease. Study in general: The criterion for persistent Graves' disease was over 5 years of antithyroid drugs with positive TSH receptor antibodies.

Trimming at V came to 0 bases and at J to 0 bases, leaving 4 bases not matched to a gene. The V gene's germline CDR1 is GTSNPN and CDR2 SVGIG (reference sequence). The CDR3 sequence is 16 residues long. Relying on iRepertoire HTBI primers and Arm-PCR of CDR3 regions, the team built TCR beta libraries. TCRdb itself ran the multiplex PCR reads through MiXCR, one entry per CDR3 protein. The sample shows fewer than 450,000 distinct CDR3 sequences, about a fifth of them seen only once. Noted time point: persistent/refractory GD, antithyroid drugs over 5 years with positive TRAb. RNA isolated from PBMCs was used to make the TCR library. Overall study findings and caveats: The researchers studied only peripheral blood, not thyroid tissue. The study found TRBV28, TRBJ1-2 and TRBJ2-5 favored in persistent disease. The TCR repertoire of persistent Graves' patients was less diverse than that of newly diagnosed ones.

On this clonotype itself: Its target is not known.

The input for sequencing was peripheral blood mononuclear cells (PBMCs), taken when the disease was refractory, from a patient treated with antithyroid drugs. The clonotype originates from a female donor with Graves disease. The rearrangement links TRBV30 to TRBJ1-1, with 10 bases fitting TRBD1. The CDR3 DNA reads TGTGCCTGGAGTGTACGACAGGGGGCTATGAACACTGAAGCTTTCTTT. It translates to CAWSVRQGAMNTEAFF.